Sequencing of this T cell receptor beta chain was carried out in a study of beta chain features in type 1 diabetes. The whole isolated RNA underwent reverse transcription, so sequencing captured expressed TCRB transcripts. Here immunoSEQ multiplex PCR was the method, and the copy in TCRdb shows in-frame clones only, minus some. This repertoire shows over 700,000 clones, roughly 17% found once; its top ten account for around 0.02%. Concerning this clone: What it recognizes is unknown.

The study's findings and limits: Whether HLA type influences TCRB rearrangement remained unresolved here. Researchers reported that naive, central memory and Treg TCRB repertoires appeared more similar in patients than in healthy donors.

Per the germline V gene, CDR1 is SGHAT and CDR2 is FQNNGV. Trimming took 6 bases from V and 3 from J, leaving 12 bases between them. The CDR3 runs to 13 residues. Per donor, one heparinised blood draw averaged roughly 110 mL. Via the markers CD45RO/CCR7/CD25/CD127/CD95/CD27, stem cell-like memory, regulatory, central memory and naive CD4+ cells were sorted. Sequenced input: naive CD4+ T cells from blood. The V and J genes are TRBV11-2 and TRBJ2-7; D is undetermined. This sequence was found in a woman under 30 in good health. The chain's CDR3 is CASSFSTDYEQYF. The CDR3 nucleotides are TGTGCCAGCAGTTTCTCCACAGACTACGAGCAGTACTTC.